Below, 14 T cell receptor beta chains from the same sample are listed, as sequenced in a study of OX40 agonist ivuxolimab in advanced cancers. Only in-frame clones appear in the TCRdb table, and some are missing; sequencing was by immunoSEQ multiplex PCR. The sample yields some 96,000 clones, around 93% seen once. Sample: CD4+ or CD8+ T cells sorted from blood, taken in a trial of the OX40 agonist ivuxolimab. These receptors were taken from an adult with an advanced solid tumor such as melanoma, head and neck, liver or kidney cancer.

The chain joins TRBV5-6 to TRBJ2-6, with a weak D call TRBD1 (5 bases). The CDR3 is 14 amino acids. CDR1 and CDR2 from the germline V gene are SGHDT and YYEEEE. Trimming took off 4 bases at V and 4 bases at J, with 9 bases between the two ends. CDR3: CASSPGPGANVLTF. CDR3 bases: TGTGCCAGCAGCCCAGGGCCCGGGGCCAACGTCCTGACTTTC. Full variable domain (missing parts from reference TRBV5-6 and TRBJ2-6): DAGVTQSPTHLIKTRGQQVTLRCSPKSGHDTVSWYQQALGQGPQFIFQYYEEEERQRGNFPDRFSGHQFPNYSSELNVNALLLGDSALYLCASSPGPGANVLTFGAGSRLTVL.

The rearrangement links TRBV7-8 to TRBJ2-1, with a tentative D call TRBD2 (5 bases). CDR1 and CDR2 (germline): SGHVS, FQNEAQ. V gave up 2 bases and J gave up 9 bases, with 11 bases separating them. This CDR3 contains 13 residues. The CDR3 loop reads CASSLTSRGEQFF. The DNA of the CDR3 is TGTGCCAGCAGCTTAACGAGTCGGGGTGAGCAGTTCTTC.

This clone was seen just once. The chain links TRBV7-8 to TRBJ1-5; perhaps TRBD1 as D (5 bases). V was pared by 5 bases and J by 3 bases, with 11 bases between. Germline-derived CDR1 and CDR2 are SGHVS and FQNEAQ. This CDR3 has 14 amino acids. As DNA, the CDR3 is TGTGCCAGCAGCGCCGGACAAATCAATCAGCCCCAGCATTTT. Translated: CASSAGQINQPQHF.

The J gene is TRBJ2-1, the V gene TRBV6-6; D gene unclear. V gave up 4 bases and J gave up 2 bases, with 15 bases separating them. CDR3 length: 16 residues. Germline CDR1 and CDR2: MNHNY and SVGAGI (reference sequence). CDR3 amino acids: CASSSRGSRTYNEQFF. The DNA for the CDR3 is TGTGCCAGCAGTTCCCGCGGTAGCCGGACCTACAATGAGCAGTTCTTC.

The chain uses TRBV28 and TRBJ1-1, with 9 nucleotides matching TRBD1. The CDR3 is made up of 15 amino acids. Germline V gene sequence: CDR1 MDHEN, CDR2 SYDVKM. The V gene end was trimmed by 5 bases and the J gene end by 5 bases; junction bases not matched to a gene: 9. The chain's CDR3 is CASSAGTGRGTEAFF. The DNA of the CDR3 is TGTGCCAGCAGTGCCGGGACAGGGCGTGGAACTGAAGCTTTCTTT.

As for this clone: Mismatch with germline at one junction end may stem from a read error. The CDR3 here is CASRSSGTGNEKLFF. DNA of the CDR3: TGTGCCAGTAGGTCCAGCGGGACGGGAAATGAAAAGCTGTTTTTT. The chain joins TRBV19 to TRBJ1-4; D is possibly TRBD1 (5 bases). The CDR3 spans 15 residues. The germline V gene has CDR1 LNHDA and CDR2 SQIVND (reference sequence).

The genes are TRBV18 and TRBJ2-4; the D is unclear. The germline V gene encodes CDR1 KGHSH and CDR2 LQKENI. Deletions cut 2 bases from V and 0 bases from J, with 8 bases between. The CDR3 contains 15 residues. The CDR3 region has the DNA TGTGCCAGCTCACCATCAAGGTTAGCCAAAAACATTCAGTACTTC. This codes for CASSPSRLAKNIQYF.

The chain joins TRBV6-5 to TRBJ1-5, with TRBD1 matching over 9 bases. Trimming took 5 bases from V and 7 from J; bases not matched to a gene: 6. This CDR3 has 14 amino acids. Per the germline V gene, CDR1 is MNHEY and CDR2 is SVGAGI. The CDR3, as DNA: TGTGCCAGCAGTGAGACAGGGGGACGGCAGCCCCAGCATTTT. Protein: CASSETGGRQPQHF.

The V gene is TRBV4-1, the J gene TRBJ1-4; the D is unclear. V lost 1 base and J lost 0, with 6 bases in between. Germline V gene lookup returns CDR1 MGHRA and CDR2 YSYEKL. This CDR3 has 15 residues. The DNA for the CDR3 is TGCGCCAGCAGCCAAGTAGAGTCAACTAATGAAAAACTGTTTTTT. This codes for CASSQVESTNEKLFF.

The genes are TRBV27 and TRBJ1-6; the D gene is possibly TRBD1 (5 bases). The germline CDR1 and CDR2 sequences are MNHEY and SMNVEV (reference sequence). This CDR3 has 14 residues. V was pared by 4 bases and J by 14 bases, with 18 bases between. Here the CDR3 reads CASSSTRAQGTLHF. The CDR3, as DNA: TGTGCCAGCAGTTCTACCCGGGCCCAGGGCACCCTCCACTTT.

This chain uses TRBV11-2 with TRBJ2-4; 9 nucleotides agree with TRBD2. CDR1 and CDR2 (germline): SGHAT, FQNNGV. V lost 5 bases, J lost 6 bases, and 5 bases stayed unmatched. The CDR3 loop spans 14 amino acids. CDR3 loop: CASSATSGTNIQYF. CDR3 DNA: TGTGCCAGCAGCGCGACTAGCGGCACAAACATTCAGTACTTC.

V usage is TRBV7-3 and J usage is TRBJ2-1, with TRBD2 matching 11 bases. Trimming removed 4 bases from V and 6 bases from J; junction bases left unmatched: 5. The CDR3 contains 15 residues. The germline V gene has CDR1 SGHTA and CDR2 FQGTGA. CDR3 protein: CASSSASGRPNEQFF. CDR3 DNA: TGTGCCAGCAGCTCCGCTAGCGGGAGGCCCAATGAGCAGTTCTTC.

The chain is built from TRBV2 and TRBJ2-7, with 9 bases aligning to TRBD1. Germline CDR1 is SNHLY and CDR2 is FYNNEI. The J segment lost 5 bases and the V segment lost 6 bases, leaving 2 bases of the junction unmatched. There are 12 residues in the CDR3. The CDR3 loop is CASRDRGHEQYF. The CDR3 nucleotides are TGTGCCAGCAGGGACAGGGGCCACGAGCAGTACTTC.

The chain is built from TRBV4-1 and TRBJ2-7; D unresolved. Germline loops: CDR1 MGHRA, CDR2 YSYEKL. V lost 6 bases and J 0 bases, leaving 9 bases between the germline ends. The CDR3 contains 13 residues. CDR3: CASSRAGSYEQYF. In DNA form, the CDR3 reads TGCGCCAGCAGTCGAGCCGGCTCCTACGAGCAGTACTTC.